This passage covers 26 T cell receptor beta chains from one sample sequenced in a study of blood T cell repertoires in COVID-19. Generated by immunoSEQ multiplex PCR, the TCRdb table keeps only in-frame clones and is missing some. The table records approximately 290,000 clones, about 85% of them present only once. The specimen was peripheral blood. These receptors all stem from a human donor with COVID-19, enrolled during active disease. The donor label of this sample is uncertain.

The CDR3 spells CASSYSGTDNSPLHF. DNA of the CDR3: TGTGCCAGCAGTTACTCGGGGACAGACAATTCACCCCTCCACTTT. The J gene is TRBJ1-6, the V gene TRBV6-6; 7 bases line up with TRBD1. CDR1 MNHNY and CDR2 SVGAGI come from the germline V gene (reference sequence). The V and J ends lost 0 bases and 7 bases, in that order; junction bases with no gene match: 3. The CDR3 totals 15 residues.

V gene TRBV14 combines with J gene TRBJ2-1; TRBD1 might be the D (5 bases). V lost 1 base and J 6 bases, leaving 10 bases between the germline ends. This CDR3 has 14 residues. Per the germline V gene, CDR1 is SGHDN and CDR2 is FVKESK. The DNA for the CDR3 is TGTGCCAGCAGCCAAGTAATGGGGCTCAATGAGCAGTTCTTC. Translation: CASSQVMGLNEQFF. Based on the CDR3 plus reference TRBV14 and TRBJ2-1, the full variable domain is EAGVTQFPSHSVIEKGQTVTLRCDPISGHDNLYWYRRVMGKEIKFLLHFVKESKQDESGMPNNRFLAERTGGTYSTLKVQPAELEDSGVYFCASSQVMGLNEQFFGPGTRLTVL.

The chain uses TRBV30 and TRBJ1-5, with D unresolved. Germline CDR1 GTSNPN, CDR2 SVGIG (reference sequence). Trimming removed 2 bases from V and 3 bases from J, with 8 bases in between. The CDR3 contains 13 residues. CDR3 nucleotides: TGTGCCTGGAGTTTATCCTCCAATCAGCCCCAGCATTTT. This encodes CAWSLSSNQPQHF.

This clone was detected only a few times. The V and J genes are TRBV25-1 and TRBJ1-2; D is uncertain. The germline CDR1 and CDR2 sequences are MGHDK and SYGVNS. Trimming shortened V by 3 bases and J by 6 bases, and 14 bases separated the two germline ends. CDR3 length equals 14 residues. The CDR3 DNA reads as TGTGCCAGCAGTGACGCTCGTCGAGTTGATGGCTACACCTTC. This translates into CASSDARRVDGYTF.

CDR3 DNA: TGTGCCAGCAGTGACAGATACAACTACACCTTC. Encoded protein: CASSDRYNYTF. The chain employs TRBV6-2 or TRBV6-3 and TRBJ1-2; tentative D call: TRBD1 (5 bases). Trimming removed 5 bases at V and 10 bases at J, with 11 bases between. Germline CDR1 is MNHEY and CDR2 is SVGEGT. The CDR3 length is 11 residues.

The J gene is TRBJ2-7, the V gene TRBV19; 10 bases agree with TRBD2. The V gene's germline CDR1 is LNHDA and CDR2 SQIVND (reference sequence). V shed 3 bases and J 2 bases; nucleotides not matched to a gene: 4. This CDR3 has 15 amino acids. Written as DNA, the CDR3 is TGTGCCAGTAGTATGACTAGCGGGTATCCCTACGAGCAGTACTTC. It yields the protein CASSMTSGYPYEQYF.

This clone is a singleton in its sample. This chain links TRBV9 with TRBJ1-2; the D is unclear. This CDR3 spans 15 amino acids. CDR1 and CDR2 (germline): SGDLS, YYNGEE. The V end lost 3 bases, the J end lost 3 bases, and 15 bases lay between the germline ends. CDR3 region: CASSAGGSGDYGYTF. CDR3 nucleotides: TGTGCCAGCAGCGCTGGTGGTTCGGGTGACTATGGCTACACCTTC.

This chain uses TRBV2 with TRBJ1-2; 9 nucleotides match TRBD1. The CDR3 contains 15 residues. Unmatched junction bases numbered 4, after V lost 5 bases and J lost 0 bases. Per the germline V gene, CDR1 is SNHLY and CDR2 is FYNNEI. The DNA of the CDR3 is TGTGCCAGCAGTCCCCGGACAGGGGCTAACTATGGCTACACCTTC. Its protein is CASSPRTGANYGYTF.

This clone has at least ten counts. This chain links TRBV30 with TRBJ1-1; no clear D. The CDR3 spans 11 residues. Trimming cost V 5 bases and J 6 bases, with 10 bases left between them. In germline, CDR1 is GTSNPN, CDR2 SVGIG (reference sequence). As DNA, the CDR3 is TGTGCCTGGGCCGGCGGCCCTGAAGCTTTCTTT. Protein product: CAWAGGPEAFF.

The CDR3 protein is CASSVDGSTDTQYF. The DNA for the CDR3 is TGTGCCAGCAGCGTAGACGGTAGCACAGATACGCAGTATTTT. This chain uses TRBV9 with TRBJ2-3; D remains unclear. CDR1 and CDR2 from the germline V gene are SGDLS and YYNGEE. CDR3 length equals 14 residues. Trimming pared 0 bases from V and 0 bases from J, leaving 5 bases between. Using reference TRBV9 and TRBJ2-3 for the parts outside the CDR3, the full variable domain is DSGVTQTPKHLITATGQRVTLRCSPRSGDLSVYWYQQSLDQGLQFLIQYYNGEERAKGNILERFSAQQFPDLHSELNLSSLELGDSALYFCASSVDGSTDTQYFGPGTRLTVL.

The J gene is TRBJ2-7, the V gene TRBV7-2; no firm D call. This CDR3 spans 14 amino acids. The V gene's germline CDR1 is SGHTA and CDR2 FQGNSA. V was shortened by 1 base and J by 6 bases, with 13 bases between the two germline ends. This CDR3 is CASSLVLSSGEQYF. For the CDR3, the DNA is TGTGCCAGCAGCTTAGTCCTATCGTCGGGCGAGCAGTACTTC.

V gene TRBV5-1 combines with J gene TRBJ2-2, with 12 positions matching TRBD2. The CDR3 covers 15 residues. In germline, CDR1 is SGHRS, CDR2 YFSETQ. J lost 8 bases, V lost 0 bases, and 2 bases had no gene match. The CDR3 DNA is TGCGCCAGCAGCTTGGGGACTAGCGGGACGGGGGAGCTGTTTTTT. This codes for CASSLGTSGTGELFF. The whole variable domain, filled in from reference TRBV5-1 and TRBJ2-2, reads KAGVTQTPRYLIKTRGQQVTLSCSPISGHRSVSWYQQTPGQGLQFLFEYFSETQRNKGNFPGRFSGRQFSNSRSEMNVSTLELGDSALYLCASSLGTSGTGELFFGEGSRLTVL.

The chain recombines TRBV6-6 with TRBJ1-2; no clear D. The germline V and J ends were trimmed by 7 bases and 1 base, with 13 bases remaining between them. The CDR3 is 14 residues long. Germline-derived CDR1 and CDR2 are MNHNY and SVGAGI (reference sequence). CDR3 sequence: CASTQSQVNYGYTF. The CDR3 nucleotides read TGTGCCAGCACTCAATCCCAGGTTAACTATGGCTACACCTTC.

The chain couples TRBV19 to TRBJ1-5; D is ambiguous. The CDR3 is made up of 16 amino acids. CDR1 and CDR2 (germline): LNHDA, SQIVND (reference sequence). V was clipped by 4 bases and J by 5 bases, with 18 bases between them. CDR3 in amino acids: CASSTHHGGVDQPQHF. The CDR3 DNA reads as TGTGCCAGTAGTACCCACCATGGCGGTGTAGATCAGCCCCAGCATTTT.

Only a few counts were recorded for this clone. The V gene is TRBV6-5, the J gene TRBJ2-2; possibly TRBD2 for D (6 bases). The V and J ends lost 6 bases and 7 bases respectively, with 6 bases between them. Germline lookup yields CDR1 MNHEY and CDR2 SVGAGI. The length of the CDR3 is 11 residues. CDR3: CASRRGGELFF. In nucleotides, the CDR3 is TGTGCCAGCAGGCGGGGCGGGGAGCTGTTTTTT.

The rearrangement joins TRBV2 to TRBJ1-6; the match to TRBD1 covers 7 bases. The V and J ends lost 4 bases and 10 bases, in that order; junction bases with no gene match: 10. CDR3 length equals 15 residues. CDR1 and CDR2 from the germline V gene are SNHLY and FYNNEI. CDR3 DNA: TGTGCCAGCAGTGGAACGAGGGGGCCGGGGTCACCCCTCCACTTT. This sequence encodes CASSGTRGPGSPLHF.

The CDR3 nucleotides read TGTGCCACCAGTGACCCTCAACTAGCTGGGCAAGAGACCCAGTACTTC. As protein: CATSDPQLAGQETQYF. This sequence joins TRBV24-1 and TRBJ2-5; weak D call: TRBD2 (6 bases). V was clipped by 4 bases and J by 2 bases, with 16 bases between them. CDR3 length equals 16 residues. Per germline, CDR1 KGHDR and CDR2 SFDVKD.

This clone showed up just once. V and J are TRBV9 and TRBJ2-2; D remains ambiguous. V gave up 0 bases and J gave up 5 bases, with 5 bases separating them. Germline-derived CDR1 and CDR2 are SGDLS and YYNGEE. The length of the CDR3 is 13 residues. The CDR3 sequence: CASSVGVTGELFF. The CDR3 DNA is TGTGCCAGCAGCGTAGGCGTTACCGGGGAGCTGTTTTTT.

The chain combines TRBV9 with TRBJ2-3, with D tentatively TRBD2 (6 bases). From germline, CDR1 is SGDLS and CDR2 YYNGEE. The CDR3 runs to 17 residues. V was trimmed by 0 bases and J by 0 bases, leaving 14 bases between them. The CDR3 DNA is TGTGCCAGCAGCGTAGCGGGTAGCGGAATTAGCACAGATACGCAGTATTTT. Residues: CASSVAGSGISTDTQYF.

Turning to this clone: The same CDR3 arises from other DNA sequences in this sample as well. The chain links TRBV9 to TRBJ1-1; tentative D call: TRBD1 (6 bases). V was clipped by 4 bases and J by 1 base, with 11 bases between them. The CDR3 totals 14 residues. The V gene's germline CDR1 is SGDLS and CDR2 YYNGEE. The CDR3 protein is CASSPRGGNTEAFF. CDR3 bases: TGTGCCAGCAGCCCTAGGGGGGGGAACACTGAAGCTTTCTTT.

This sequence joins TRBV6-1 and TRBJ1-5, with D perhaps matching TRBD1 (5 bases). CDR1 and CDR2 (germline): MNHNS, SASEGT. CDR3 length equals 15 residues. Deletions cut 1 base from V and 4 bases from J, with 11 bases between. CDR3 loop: CASSEGRQQNQPQHF. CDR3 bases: TGTGCCAGCAGTGAAGGGAGACAGCAGAATCAGCCCCAGCATTTT.

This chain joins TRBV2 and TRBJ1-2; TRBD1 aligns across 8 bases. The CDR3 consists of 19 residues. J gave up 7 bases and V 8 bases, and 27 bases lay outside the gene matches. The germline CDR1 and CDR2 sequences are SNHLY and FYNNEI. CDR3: CASQKQGQGAATRGSGYTF. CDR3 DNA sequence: TGTGCCAGCCAAAAACAGGGCCAGGGGGCGGCCACGAGGGGCTCTGGCTACACCTTC. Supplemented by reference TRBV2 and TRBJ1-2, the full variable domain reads EPEVTQTPSHQVTQMGQEVILRCVPISNHLYFYWYRQILGQKVEFLVSFYNNEISEKSEIFDDQFSVERPDGSNFTLKIRSTKLEDSAMYFCASQKQGQGAATRGSGYTFGSGTRLTVV.

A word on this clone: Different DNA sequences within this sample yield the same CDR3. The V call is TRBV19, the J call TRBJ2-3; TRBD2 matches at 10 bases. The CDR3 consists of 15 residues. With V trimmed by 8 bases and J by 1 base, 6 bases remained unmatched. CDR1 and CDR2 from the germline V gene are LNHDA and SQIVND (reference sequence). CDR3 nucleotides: TGTGCCAGTTCCCCTGGACTAGCGGGCACAGATACGCAGTATTTT. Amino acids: CASSPGLAGTDTQYF.

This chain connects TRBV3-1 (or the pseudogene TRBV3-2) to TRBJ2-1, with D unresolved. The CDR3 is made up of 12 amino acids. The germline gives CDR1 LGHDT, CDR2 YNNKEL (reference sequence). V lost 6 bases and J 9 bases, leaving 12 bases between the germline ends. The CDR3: CASSLGAGEQFF. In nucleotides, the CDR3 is TGTGCCAGCAGTCTAGGAGCCGGTGAGCAGTTCTTC.

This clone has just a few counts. The CDR3 here is CASSPRAGAANEKLFF. CDR3 in DNA: TGTGCCAGCAGCCCAAGGGCGGGGGCAGCTAATGAAAAACTGTTTTTT. The chain combines TRBV11-2 with TRBJ1-4; the D gene is possibly TRBD1 (6 bases). Trimming pared 5 bases from V and 3 bases from J, leaving 16 bases between. The CDR3 length is 16 residues. Germline V CDR1 and CDR2: SGHAT, FQNNGV.

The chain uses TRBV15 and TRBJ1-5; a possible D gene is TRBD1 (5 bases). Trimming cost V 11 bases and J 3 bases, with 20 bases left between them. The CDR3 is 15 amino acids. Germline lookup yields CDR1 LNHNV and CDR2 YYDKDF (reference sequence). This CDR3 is CALWGGERTNQPQHF. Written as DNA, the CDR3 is TGTGCCCTTTGGGGAGGGGAAAGGACCAATCAGCCCCAGCATTTT.